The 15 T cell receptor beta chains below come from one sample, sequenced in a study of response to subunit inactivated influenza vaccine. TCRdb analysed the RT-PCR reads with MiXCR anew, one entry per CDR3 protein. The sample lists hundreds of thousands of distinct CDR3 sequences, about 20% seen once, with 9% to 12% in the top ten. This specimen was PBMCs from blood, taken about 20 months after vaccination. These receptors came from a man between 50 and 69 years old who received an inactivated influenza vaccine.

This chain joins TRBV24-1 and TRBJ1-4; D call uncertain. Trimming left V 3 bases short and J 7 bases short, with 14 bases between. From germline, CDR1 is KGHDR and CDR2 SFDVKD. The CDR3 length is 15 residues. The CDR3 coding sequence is TGTGCCACCAGTGATCCGCGGCGCTTCGGTGAAAAACTGTTTTTT. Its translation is CATSDPRRFGEKLFF.

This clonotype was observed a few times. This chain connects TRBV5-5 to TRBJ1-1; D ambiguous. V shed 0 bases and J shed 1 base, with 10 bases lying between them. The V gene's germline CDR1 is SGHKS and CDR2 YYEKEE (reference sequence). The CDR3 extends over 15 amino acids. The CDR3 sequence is CASSLGGAENTEAFF. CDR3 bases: TGTGCCAGCAGCTTGGGAGGAGCCGAGAACACTGAAGCTTTCTTT.

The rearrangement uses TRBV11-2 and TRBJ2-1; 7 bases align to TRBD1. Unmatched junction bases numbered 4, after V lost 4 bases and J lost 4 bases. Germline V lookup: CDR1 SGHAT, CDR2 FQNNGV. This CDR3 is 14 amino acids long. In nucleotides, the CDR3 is TGTGCCAGCAGCTCCTACAGGGGTTACAATGAGCAGTTCTTC. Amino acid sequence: CASSSYRGYNEQFF.

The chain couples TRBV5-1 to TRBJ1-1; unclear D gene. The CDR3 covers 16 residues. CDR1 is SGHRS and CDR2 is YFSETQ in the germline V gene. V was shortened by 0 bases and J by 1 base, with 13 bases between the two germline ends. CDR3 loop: CASSLVTPLGNTEAFF. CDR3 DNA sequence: TGCGCCAGCAGCTTGGTTACTCCCCTCGGGAACACTGAAGCTTTCTTT.

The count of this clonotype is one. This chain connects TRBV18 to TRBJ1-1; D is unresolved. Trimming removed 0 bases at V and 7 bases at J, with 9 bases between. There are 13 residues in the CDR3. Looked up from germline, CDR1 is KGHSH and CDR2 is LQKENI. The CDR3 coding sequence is TGTGCCAGCTCACCACCGGTTAGAGTTGAAGCTTTCTTT. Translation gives CASSPPVRVEAFF.

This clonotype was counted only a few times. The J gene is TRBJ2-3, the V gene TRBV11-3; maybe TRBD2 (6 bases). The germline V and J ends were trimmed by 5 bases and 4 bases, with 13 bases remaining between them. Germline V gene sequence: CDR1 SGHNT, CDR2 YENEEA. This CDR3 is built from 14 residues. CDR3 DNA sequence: TGTGCCAGCAGCCCTACCGGGGGTGCAGATACGCAGTATTTT. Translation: CASSPTGGADTQYF.

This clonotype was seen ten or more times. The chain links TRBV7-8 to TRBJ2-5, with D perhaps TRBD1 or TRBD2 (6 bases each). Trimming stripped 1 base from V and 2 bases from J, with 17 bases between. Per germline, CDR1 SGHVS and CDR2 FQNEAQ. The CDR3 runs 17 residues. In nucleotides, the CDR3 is TGTGCCAGCAGCTTAGTTTTCCCGGGGGCTAAACAAGAGACCCAGTACTTC. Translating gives CASSLVFPGAKQETQYF.

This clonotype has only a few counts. CDR3: CASSYEGRSNQPQHF. The CDR3 DNA sequence: TGTGCCAGCAGTTATGAGGGACGTAGCAATCAGCCCCAGCATTTT. The rearrangement uses TRBV6-2 or TRBV6-3 and TRBJ1-5; a possible D gene is TRBD1 (5 bases). Germline V gene sequence: CDR1 MNHEY, CDR2 SVGEGT. The V end lost 3 bases, the J end lost 0 bases, and 9 bases lay between the germline ends. The CDR3 is 15 amino acids.

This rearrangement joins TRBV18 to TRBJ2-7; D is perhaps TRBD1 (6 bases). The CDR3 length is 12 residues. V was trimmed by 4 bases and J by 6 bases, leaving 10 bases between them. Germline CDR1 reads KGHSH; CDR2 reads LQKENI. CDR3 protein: CASSQGQFEQYF. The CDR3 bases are TGTGCCAGCTCACAAGGACAGTTCGAGCAGTACTTC.

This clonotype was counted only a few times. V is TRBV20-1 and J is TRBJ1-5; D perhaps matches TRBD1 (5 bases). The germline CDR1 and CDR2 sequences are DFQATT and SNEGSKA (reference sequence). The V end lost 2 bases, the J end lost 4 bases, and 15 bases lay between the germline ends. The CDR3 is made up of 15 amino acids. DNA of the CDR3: TGCAGTGCTAGAACCCCCGGGACCCAGAATCAGCCCCAGCATTTT. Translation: CSARTPGTQNQPQHF.

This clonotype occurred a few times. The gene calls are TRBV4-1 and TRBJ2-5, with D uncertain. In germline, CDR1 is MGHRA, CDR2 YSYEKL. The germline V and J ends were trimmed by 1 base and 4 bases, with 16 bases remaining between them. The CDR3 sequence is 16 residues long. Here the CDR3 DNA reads TGCGCCAGCAGCCAAGGCTCGCCCAAGGGCAGAGAGACCCAGTACTTC. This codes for CASSQGSPKGRETQYF.

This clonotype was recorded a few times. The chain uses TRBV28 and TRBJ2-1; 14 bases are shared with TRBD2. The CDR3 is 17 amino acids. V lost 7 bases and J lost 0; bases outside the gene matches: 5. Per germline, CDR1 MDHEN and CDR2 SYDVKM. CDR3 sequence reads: CASTGTSGRVSYNEQFF. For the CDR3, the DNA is TGTGCCAGCACCGGGACTAGCGGGAGAGTCTCCTACAATGAGCAGTTCTTC.

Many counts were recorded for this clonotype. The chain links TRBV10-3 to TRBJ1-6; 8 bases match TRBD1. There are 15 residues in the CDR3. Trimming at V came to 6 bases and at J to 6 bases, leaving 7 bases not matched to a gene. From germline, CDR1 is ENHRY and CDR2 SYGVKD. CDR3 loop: CAIRTGQGVNSPLHF. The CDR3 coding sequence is TGTGCCATCAGGACTGGACAGGGAGTTAATTCACCCCTCCACTTT.

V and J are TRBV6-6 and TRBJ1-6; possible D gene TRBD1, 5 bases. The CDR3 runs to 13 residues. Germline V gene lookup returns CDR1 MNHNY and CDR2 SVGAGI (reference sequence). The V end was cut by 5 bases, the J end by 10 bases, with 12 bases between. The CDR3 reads CASSPRGVSPLHF. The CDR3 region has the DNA TGTGCCAGCAGTCCCCGGGGCGTATCACCCCTCCACTTT.

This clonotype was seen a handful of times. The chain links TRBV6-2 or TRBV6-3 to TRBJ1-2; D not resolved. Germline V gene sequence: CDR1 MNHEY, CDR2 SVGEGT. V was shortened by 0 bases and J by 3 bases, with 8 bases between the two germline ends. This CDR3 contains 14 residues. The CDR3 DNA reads TGTGCCAGCAGTTACTCGAAGTTCTACTATGGCTACACCTTC. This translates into CASSYSKFYYGYTF.